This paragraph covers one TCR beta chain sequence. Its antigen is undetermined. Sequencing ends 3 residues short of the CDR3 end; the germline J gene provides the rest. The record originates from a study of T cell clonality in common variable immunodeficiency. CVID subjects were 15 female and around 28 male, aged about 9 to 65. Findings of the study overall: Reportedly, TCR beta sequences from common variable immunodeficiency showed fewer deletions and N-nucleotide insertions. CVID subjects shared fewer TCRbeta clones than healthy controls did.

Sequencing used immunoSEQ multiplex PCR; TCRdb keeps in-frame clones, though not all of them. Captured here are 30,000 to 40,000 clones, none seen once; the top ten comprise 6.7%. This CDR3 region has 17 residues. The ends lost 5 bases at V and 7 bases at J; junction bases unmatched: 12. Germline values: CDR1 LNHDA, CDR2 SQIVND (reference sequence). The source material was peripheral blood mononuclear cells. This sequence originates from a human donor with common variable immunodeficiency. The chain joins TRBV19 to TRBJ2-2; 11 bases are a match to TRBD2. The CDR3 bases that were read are TGTGCCAGTAGTCCGACCCGACTAGCGGGAAATAGCGGGGAG. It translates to CASSPTRLAGNSGE. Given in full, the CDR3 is CASSPTRLAGNSGELFF.